Shown below are 13 T cell receptor beta chains from a single sample sequenced in a study of vaccination effects on CD4 cells after COVID-19. Sequencing used immunoSEQ multiplex PCR; TCRdb keeps in-frame clones, though not all of them. Of roughly 40,000 clones listed, under 70% are singletons. Isolation of CD4+ T cells took place after approximately ten days of culture. Two-dose BNT162b2 or mRNA-1273 vaccination was given to participants. Their recognized antigens are unknown. The specimen was CD4+ T cells from PBMCs cultured without peptide, collected after COVID-19 vaccination. Every receptor here comes from a human donor who received a COVID-19 vaccine.

The chain recombines TRBV6-4 with TRBJ1-2; 7 bases align to TRBD1. There are 15 residues in the CDR3. V gave up 2 bases and J gave up 4 bases; unmatched junction bases: 7. Germline loops: CDR1 MRHNA, CDR2 SNTAGT. The CDR3 reads CASSDTSTGVYGYTF. In DNA, the CDR3 is TGTGCCAGCAGTGACACGAGCACAGGGGTCTATGGCTACACCTTC.

The gene calls are TRBV4-1 and TRBJ2-7; the match to TRBD1 covers 8 bases. The V gene's germline CDR1 is MGHRA and CDR2 YSYEKL. The CDR3 loop spans 19 amino acids. With V trimmed by 3 bases and J by 2 bases, 18 bases remained unmatched. CDR3 bases: TGCGCCAGCAGCCACCCGAGGGAAAGGGTCGGGACAGGACCCTACGAGCAGTACTTC. Protein product: CASSHPRERVGTGPYEQYF.

The rearrangement joins TRBV7-9 to TRBJ2-2; D tentatively fits TRBD1 or TRBD2 (5 bases each). CDR1 and CDR2 (germline): SEHNR, FQNEAQ (reference sequence). This CDR3 has 15 amino acids. Trimming cost V 0 bases and J 4 bases, with 9 bases left between them. The CDR3 spells CASSLAAGATGELFF. Written as DNA, the CDR3 is TGTGCCAGCAGCTTAGCAGCCGGGGCCACCGGGGAGCTGTTTTTT. Based on the CDR3 plus reference TRBV7-9 and TRBJ2-2, the full variable domain is DTGVSQNPRHKITKRGQNVTFRCDPISEHNRLYWYRQTLGQGPEFLTYFQNEAQLEKSRLLSDRFSAERPKGSFSTLEIQRTEQGDSAMYLCASSLAAGATGELFFGEGSRLTVL.

This clone was recorded a few times. The chain recombines TRBV2 with TRBJ1-5; no clear D. With 5 bases removed from V and 3 bases from J, the gap between germline ends came to 14 bases. CDR3 length: 15 amino acids. The germline V gene encodes CDR1 SNHLY and CDR2 FYNNEI. CDR3 DNA: TGTGCCAGCAGTCTAACCAGAGGGCACAATCAGCCCCAGCATTTT. Translated, it gives CASSLTRGHNQPQHF.

The sample holds a few counts of this clone. The chain carries TRBV5-1 and TRBJ1-1, with D tentatively TRBD1 (5 bases). The CDR3 runs 15 residues. Germline V gene lookup returns CDR1 SGHRS and CDR2 YFSETQ. V lost 0 bases, J lost 0 bases, and 9 bases lay in between. CDR3: CASSLEGRVNTEAFF. CDR3 nucleotide sequence: TGCGCCAGCAGCTTGGAGGGGAGGGTGAACACTGAAGCTTTCTTT.

This clone has just a few counts. The V and J genes are TRBV10-3 and TRBJ2-7; D possibly corresponds to TRBD2 (5 bases). The CDR3 is made up of 13 amino acids. Germline V lookup: CDR1 ENHRY, CDR2 SYGVKD. V lost 8 bases to trimming and J lost 1 base, with 12 bases between them. The CDR3 sequence is CAIAKEGSYEQYF. The CDR3 coding sequence is TGTGCCATCGCCAAAGAGGGATCCTACGAGCAGTACTTC.

The CDR3, as DNA: TGTGCCAGCAGTTTAGAGGGGGAGACCCAGTACTTC. It specifies CASSLEGETQYF. The chain combines TRBV12-3 or TRBV12-4 with TRBJ2-5; a possible D gene is TRBD1 (5 bases). The V end was cut by 1 base, the J end by 5 bases, with 5 bases between. The CDR3 runs to 12 residues.

The rearrangement links TRBV5-1 to TRBJ1-6; D is undetermined. V was trimmed by 8 bases and J by 1 base, leaving 13 bases between them. The CDR3 extends over 15 amino acids. Germline CDR1 SGHRS, CDR2 YFSETQ. The CDR3 spells CASRGSSSYNSPLHF. The CDR3 region has the DNA TGCGCCAGTAGAGGTAGTTCGTCCTATAATTCACCCCTCCACTTT.

This clone was seen a single time. CDR3 in amino acids: CASSASGGASGNTIYF. The CDR3 DNA is TGTGCCAGCTCAGCCTCAGGGGGGGCCTCTGGAAACACCATATATTTT. The genes are TRBV18 and TRBJ1-3; 7 bases align to TRBD1. The CDR3 runs to 16 residues. Germline CDR1 and CDR2: KGHSH and LQKENI. Trimming at V came to 5 bases and at J to 0 bases, leaving 7 bases not matched to a gene.

The gene calls are TRBV3-1 (or the pseudogene TRBV3-2) and TRBJ2-7; tentatively, D is TRBD1 (6 bases). CDR1 is LGHDT, CDR2 YNNKEL, per germline (reference sequence). This CDR3 has 15 residues. The V end lost 5 bases, the J end lost 3 bases, and 17 bases lay between the germline ends. The CDR3 DNA reads as TGTGCCAGCAGCTTGGGCGGACAGATGGGCTACGAGCAGTACTTC. Translated: CASSLGGQMGYEQYF.

This chain connects TRBV30 to TRBJ2-2; D is ambiguous. The germline V gene has CDR1 GTSNPN and CDR2 SVGIG (reference sequence). V was pared by 4 bases and J by 6 bases, with 9 bases between. The CDR3 covers 12 residues. The CDR3 sequence is CAWTYGPGELFF. The CDR3 bases are TGTGCCTGGACCTACGGACCCGGGGAGCTGTTTTTT.

By share of the sample, this clone is medium-sized (0.01 to 0.1%). The chain carries TRBV18 and TRBJ1-3; D unresolved. The V gene's germline CDR1 is KGHSH and CDR2 LQKENI. The CDR3 loop spans 12 amino acids. The V and J ends lost 8 bases and 6 bases respectively, with 11 bases between them. The CDR3 sequence: CASEKTENTIYF. The CDR3 DNA reads TGTGCCAGCGAGAAAACAGAAAACACCATATATTTT.

The CDR3 loop is CASSQEPWREQYF. Written as DNA, the CDR3 is TGTGCCAGCAGCCAAGAACCATGGCGCGAGCAGTACTTC. J is TRBJ2-7 and V is TRBV14; the D is unclear. Germline-derived CDR1 and CDR2 are SGHDN and FVKESK. With 0 bases removed from V and 6 bases from J, the gap between germline ends came to 9 bases. The CDR3 is 13 amino acids.